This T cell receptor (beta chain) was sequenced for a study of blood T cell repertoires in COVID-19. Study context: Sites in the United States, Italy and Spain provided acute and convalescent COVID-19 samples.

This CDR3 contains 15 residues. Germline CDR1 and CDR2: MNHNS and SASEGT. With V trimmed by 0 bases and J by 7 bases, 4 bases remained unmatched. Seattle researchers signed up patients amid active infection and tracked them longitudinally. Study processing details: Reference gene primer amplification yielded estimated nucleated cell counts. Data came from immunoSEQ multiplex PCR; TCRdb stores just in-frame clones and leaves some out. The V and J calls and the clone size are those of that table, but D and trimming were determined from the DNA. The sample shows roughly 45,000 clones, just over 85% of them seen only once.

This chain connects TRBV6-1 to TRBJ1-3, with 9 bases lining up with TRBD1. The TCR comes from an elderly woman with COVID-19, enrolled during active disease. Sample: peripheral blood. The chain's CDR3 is CASSEAGTGKNTIYF. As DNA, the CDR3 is TGTGCCAGCAGTGAAGCGGGGACAGGGAAGAACACCATATATTTT.